The 12 T cell receptor beta chains below all came from one sample that was sequenced in a study of blood T cell repertoires in COVID-19. Some clones are missing from TCRdb's copy, which holds only in-frame ones; the method was immunoSEQ multiplex PCR. The data show approximately 190,000 clones, under 90% seen once. The sample consisted of peripheral blood. These receptor sequences come from a man aged 25 to 40 with active or convalescent COVID-19.

J is TRBJ2-7 and V is TRBV7-2; D gene uncertain. The V gene lost 2 bases and the J gene lost 6 bases, with 11 bases spanning the gap. This CDR3 is 13 amino acids long. Germline-derived CDR1 and CDR2 are SGHTA and FQGNSA. DNA for the CDR3: TGTGCCAGCAGCTTATCCCTTTCGTTCGAGCAGTACTTC. Residues: CASSLSLSFEQYF.

This chain links TRBV7-9 with TRBJ1-5, with D perhaps matching TRBD1 (6 bases). Germline values: CDR1 SEHNR, CDR2 FQNEAQ (reference sequence). V lost 3 bases and J lost 5, with 8 bases in between. This CDR3 spans 13 amino acids. CDR3: CASSFQGYQPQHF. DNA of the CDR3: TGTGCCAGCAGCTTTCAGGGGTATCAGCCCCAGCATTTT.

The chain couples TRBV25-1 to TRBJ2-7; 8 positions match TRBD2. CDR3 length equals 15 residues. The junction had 10 bases not matched to a gene; V was cut back by 4 bases and J by 5 bases. The germline V gene encodes CDR1 MGHDK and CDR2 SYGVNS. In DNA, the CDR3 is TGTGCCAGCAGTGTATTACGTGGCGGGAGGAACGAGCAGTACTTC. Its protein is CASSVLRGGRNEQYF.

The gene calls are TRBV6-5 and TRBJ1-5; D is unclear. The V and J ends lost 0 bases and 5 bases respectively, with 8 bases between them. In germline, CDR1 is MNHEY, CDR2 SVGAGI. The CDR3 spans 14 residues. CDR3 DNA: TGTGCCAGCAGTTACTCGACTGGCTATCAGCCCCAGCATTTT. Residues: CASSYSTGYQPQHF.

The chain employs TRBV3-1 (or the pseudogene TRBV3-2) and TRBJ1-3, with D unresolved. In germline, CDR1 is LGHDT, CDR2 YNNKEL (reference sequence). This CDR3 has 11 amino acids. Trimming stripped 1 base from V and 8 bases from J, with 3 bases between. Here the CDR3 DNA reads TGTGCCAGCAGCCAAGGGCACACCATATATTTT. It encodes CASSQGHTIYF.

This clone showed up just a few times. The chain couples TRBV28 to TRBJ1-1; the D gene is possibly TRBD1 (6 bases). Between the trimmed V and J ends, which lost 3 bases and 5 bases, there was a span of 13 bases. Germline CDR1 MDHEN, CDR2 SYDVKM. The CDR3 covers 14 residues. CDR3 amino acids: CASSFQDSRTEAFF. The CDR3 DNA sequence: TGTGCCAGCAGTTTCCAGGACAGTCGGACTGAAGCTTTCTTT.

This chain connects TRBV14 to TRBJ2-7; perhaps TRBD2 as D (5 bases). Germline-derived CDR1 and CDR2 are SGHDN and FVKESK. The CDR3 spans 15 residues. Trimming removed 0 bases at V and 2 bases at J, with 11 bases between. Here the CDR3 DNA reads TGTGCCAGCAGCCAAGAAGGAGAGGGAACCTACGAGCAGTACTTC. It translates to CASSQEGEGTYEQYF.

This clone occurred once. The CDR3 here is CASRDGGMGFSTEAFF. The CDR3 bases are TGTGCCAGCAGGGATGGAGGTATGGGATTTAGCACTGAAGCTTTCTTT. The chain employs TRBV2 and TRBJ1-1; no firm D call. The CDR3 runs to 16 residues. Germline V lookup: CDR1 SNHLY, CDR2 FYNNEI. V was cut by 6 bases and J by 4 bases, with 21 bases left in between.

V and J are TRBV5-8 and TRBJ1-2; 8 bases match TRBD1. Trimming removed 3 bases from V and 4 bases from J; junction bases left unmatched: 8. This CDR3 is built from 15 residues. The germline V gene encodes CDR1 SGHTS and CDR2 YDEGEE. The CDR3 DNA follows: TGTGCCAGCAGCTCCTGGACAGGGAGGGGCTATGGCTACACCTTC. As protein: CASSSWTGRGYGYTF.

This clone was found once. The chain couples TRBV14 to TRBJ2-1; 7 bases are shared with TRBD2. Germline V gives CDR1 SGHDN, CDR2 FVKESK. Trimming took 0 bases from V and 0 from J; bases not matched to a gene: 5. The CDR3 is 17 amino acids. CDR3 amino acids: CASSQDPPGGSYNEQFF. CDR3 DNA sequence: TGTGCCAGCAGCCAAGATCCGCCGGGGGGCTCCTACAATGAGCAGTTCTTC. Full variable domain (remainder filled in from reference TRBV14 and TRBJ2-1): EAGVTQFPSHSVIEKGQTVTLRCDPISGHDNLYWYRRVMGKEIKFLLHFVKESKQDESGMPNNRFLAERTGGTYSTLKVQPAELEDSGVYFCASSQDPPGGSYNEQFFGPGTRLTVL.

This sequence joins TRBV6-4 and TRBJ1-1; D may be TRBD1 (6 bases). The length of the CDR3 is 15 residues. Trimming cost V 6 bases and J 0 bases, with 14 bases left between them. CDR1 and CDR2 from the germline V gene are MRHNA and SNTAGT. The CDR3 region is CASRPRDTLNTEAFF. As DNA, the CDR3 is TGTGCCAGCAGACCCCGGGACACTTTGAACACTGAAGCTTTCTTT.

This chain uses TRBV4-1 with TRBJ1-2; 9 bases match TRBD1. Trimming took 4 bases from V and 4 from J; bases not matched to a gene: 7. The CDR3 contains 15 residues. CDR1 and CDR2 (germline): MGHRA, YSYEKL. CDR3 nucleotide sequence: TGCGCCAGCAGCCCGGCCGGGACAGGGACCTATGGCTACACCTTC. Residues: CASSPAGTGTYGYTF.